These 6 T cell receptor beta chains originate from one sample sequenced in a study of blood T cells in healthy people across ages. The authors ran a second PCR of about 6 to 11 cycles using a sample-barcoded 5' primer and a J-beta primer mix. TCRdb reprocessed the 5' RACE reads with MiXCR, giving one entry per CDR3 protein. The data show about 900,000 distinct CDR3 sequences, roughly 60% seen once. Material for sequencing was blood. Source of these receptors: a man aged 25 to 40 in good health.

The chain combines TRBV9 with TRBJ2-2; D is ambiguous. This CDR3 comprises 15 residues. Trimming removed 0 bases at V and 1 base at J, with 7 bases between. CDR1 is SGDLS, CDR2 YYNGEE, per germline. The CDR3 sequence is CASSVGAVNTGELFF. The DNA for the CDR3 is TGTGCCAGCAGCGTAGGGGCAGTGAACACCGGGGAGCTGTTTTTT.

The chain uses TRBV7-2 and TRBJ2-7; D might be TRBD1 or TRBD2, each matching 5 bases. The V gene lost 5 bases and the J gene lost 2 bases, with 16 bases spanning the gap. From germline, CDR1 is SGHTA and CDR2 FQGNSA. The CDR3 runs to 15 residues. As DNA, the CDR3 is TGTGCCAGCAGCCAGGCGGTCCCGGGACCCTACGAGCAGTACTTC. This sequence encodes CASSQAVPGPYEQYF.

J is TRBJ1-2 and V is TRBV29-1; D is ambiguous. Germline CDR1 SQVTM, CDR2 ANQGSEA. This CDR3 region has 12 residues. The V and J ends lost 6 bases and 6 bases respectively, with 14 bases between them. DNA for the CDR3: TGCAGCGTCGCCAAGGGTAGGGATGGCTACACCTTC. This sequence encodes CSVAKGRDGYTF.

The CDR3 sequence: CASSSALQGGSPLHF. The DNA of the CDR3 is TGTGCCAGCAGCTCAGCTCTCCAGGGAGGATCACCCCTCCACTTT. The genes are TRBV7-2 and TRBJ1-6, with a tentative D call TRBD1 (5 bases). Germline V CDR1 and CDR2: SGHTA, FQGNSA. This CDR3 spans 15 amino acids. V dropped 4 bases and J dropped 10 bases, with 17 bases sitting between them.

Only a few counts were recorded for this clonotype. The chain employs TRBV12-3 or TRBV12-4 and TRBJ2-5, with 7 bases lining up with TRBD1. The CDR3 spans 15 residues. The J segment lost 1 base and the V segment lost 1 base, leaving 3 bases of the junction unmatched. The CDR3 DNA is TGTGCCAGCAGTTTAGAGACAGGGATCCAAGAGACCCAGTACTTC. Residues: CASSLETGIQETQYF.

In regard to this clonotype: A read error may account for a junction end that differs from germline. The chain uses TRBV7-9 and TRBJ2-1; 7 nucleotides agree with TRBD2. CDR1 and CDR2 (germline): SEHNR, FQNEAQ (reference sequence). The CDR3 totals 14 residues. The DNA for the CDR3 is TGCGCCGGCAGCCCGCGGGAGACTTACAATGAGCAGTTCTTC. This codes for CAGSPRETYNEQFF.